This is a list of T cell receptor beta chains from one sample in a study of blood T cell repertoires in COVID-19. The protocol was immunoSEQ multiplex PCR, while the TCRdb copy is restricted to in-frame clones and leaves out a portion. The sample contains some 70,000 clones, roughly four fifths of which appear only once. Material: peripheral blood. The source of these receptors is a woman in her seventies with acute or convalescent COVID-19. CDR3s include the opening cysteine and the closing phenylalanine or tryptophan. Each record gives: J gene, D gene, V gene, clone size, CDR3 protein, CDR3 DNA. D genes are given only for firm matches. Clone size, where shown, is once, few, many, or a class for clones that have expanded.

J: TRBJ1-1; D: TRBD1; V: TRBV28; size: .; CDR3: CASSFPSRGRWAFF; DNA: TGTGCCAGCAGTTTTCCGAGCAGGGGGCGTTGGGCTTTCTTT
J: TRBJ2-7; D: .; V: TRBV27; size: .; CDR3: CASSSWGGREQYF; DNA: TGTGCCAGCAGTTCTTGGGGGGGCCGCGAGCAGTACTTC
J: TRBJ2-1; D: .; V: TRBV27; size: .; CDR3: CASRRQVGEQFF; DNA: TGTGCCAGCAGACGACAGGTCGGTGAGCAGTTCTTC
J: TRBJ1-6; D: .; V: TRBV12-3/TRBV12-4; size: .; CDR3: CASSPRSNSPLHF; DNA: TGTGCCAGCAGTCCCAGGTCGAATTCACCCCTCCACTTT
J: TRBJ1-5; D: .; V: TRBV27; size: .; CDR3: CASSMRGNQPQHF; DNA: TGTGCCAGCAGTATGAGGGGCAATCAGCCCCAGCATTTT
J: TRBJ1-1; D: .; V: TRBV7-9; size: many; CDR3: CASSLVEVNTEAFF; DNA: TGTGCCAGCAGCTTAGTAGAAGTGAACACTGAAGCTTTCTTT
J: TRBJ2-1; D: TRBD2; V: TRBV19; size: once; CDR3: CASSTLAGGPYEQFF; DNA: TGTGCCAGTAGTACCCTAGCGGGAGGGCCGTATGAGCAGTTCTTC
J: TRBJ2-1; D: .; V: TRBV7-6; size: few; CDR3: CASTEASANNEQFF; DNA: TGTGCCAGTACAGAAGCTAGCGCTAACAATGAGCAGTTCTTC
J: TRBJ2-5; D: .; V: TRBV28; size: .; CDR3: CASSPGLAGLGETQYF; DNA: TGTGCCAGCAGCCCTGGACTTGCGGGACTCGGGGAGACCCAGTACTTC
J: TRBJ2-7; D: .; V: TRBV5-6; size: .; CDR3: CASSLLQGRGYEQYF; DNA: TGTGCCAGCAGCTTGCTTCAGGGCAGGGGTTACGAGCAGTACTTC
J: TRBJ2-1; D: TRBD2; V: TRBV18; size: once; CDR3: CASSPSAGGVGREQFF; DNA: TGTGCCAGCTCACCGAGCGCGGGAGGAGTAGGGCGTGAGCAGTTCTTC
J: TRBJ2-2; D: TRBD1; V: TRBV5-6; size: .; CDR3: CASSKGQAPGELFF; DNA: TGTGCCAGCAGCAAGGGACAGGCTCCCGGGGAGCTGTTTTTT
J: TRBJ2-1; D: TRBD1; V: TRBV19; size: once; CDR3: CASSMGTGINEQFF; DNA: TGTGCCAGTAGTATGGGGACAGGAATAAATGAGCAGTTCTTC
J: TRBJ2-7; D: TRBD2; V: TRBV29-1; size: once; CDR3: CSVEASGRRSYEQYF; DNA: TGCAGCGTTGAAGCCAGCGGGAGGAGATCCTACGAGCAGTACTTC
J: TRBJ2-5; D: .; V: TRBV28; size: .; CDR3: CASKGLRETQYF; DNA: TGTGCCAGCAAGGGGCTACGGGAGACCCAGTACTTC
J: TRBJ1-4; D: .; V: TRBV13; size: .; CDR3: CASSLGTGGTNEKLFF; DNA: TGTGCCAGCAGCCTAGGCACTGGGGGGACTAATGAAAAACTGTTTTTT
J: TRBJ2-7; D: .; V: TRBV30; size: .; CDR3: CAWSVGDSSYEQYF; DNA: TGTGCCTGGAGTGTAGGGGACTCCTCCTACGAGCAGTACTTC
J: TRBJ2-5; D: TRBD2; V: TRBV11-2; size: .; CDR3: CASSLDLLASQETQYF; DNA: TGTGCCAGCAGCTTAGACCTACTAGCGAGCCAAGAGACCCAGTACTTC
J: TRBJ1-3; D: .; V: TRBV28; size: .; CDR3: CASSFLTRRDGNTIYF; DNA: TGTGCCAGCAGTTTTTTGACCCGGCGGGATGGAAACACCATATATTTT
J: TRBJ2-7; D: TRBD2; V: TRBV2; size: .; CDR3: CASCRGSRSYEQYF; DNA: TGTGCCAGCTGCCGCGGGAGTCGGTCCTACGAGCAGTACTTC
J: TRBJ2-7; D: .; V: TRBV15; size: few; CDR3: CATSSLQGGEQYF; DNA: TGTGCCACCAGCAGTCTACAGGGTGGCGAGCAGTACTTC
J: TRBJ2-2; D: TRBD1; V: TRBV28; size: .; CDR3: CASSTRQGGAGELFF; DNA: TGTGCCAGCAGTACCCGACAGGGTGGGGCCGGGGAGCTGTTTTTT
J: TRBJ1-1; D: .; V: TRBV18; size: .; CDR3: CASSPLTEVNTEAFF; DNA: TGTGCCAGCTCACCCTTGACAGAAGTTAACACTGAAGCTTTCTTT
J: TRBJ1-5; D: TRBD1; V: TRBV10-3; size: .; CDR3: CAITDRVDQPQHF; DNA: TGTGCCATCACTGACAGGGTGGACCAGCCCCAGCATTTT
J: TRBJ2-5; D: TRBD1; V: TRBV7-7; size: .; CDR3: CASSPRPRDREYQQETQYF; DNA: TGTGCTAGCAGCCCCCGACCCCGGGACAGGGAGTACCAACAAGAGACCCAGTACTTC
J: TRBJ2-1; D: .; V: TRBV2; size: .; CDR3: CASMAGSPYNEQFF; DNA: TGTGCCAGCATGGCAGGGTCGCCCTACAATGAGCAGTTCTTC
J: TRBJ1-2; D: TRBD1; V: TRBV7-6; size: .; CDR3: CASSPNRDRVGYGYTF; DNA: TGTGCCAGCAGCCCTAATAGAGACAGGGTTGGCTATGGCTACACCTTC
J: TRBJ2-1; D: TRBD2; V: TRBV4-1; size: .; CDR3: CASSPGTSLDEQFF; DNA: TGCGCCAGCTCCCCCGGGACTAGTTTGGATGAGCAGTTCTTC
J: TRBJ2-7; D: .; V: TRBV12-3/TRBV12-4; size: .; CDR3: CASSFRSGQYF; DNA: TGTGCCAGCAGTTTTCGGTCCGGGCAGTACTTC